Shown below are 19 T cell receptor beta chains from a single sample sequenced in a study of cytomegalovirus exposure and HLA in healthy donors. A multiplex PCR was run with 60 Vbeta primers and 13 Jbeta primers. Some clones are missing from TCRdb's copy, which holds only in-frame ones; the method was immunoSEQ multiplex PCR. This table has under 110,000 clones, more than 70% appearing once. The material sequenced was PBMCs. The receptor source for this set is a man between 40 and 49 years old in good health and CMV-seronegative.

The rearrangement uses TRBV29-1 and TRBJ2-3, with a possible D match to TRBD2 (5 bases). V shed 7 bases and J shed 0 bases, with 8 bases lying between them. Germline V gene data show CDR1 as SQVTM and CDR2 as ANQGSEA. The CDR3 has 12 residues. CDR3 nucleotides: TGCAGCGGTCGGACTAGCACAGATACGCAGTATTTT. It translates to CSGRTSTDTQYF.

CDR3 sequence (DNA): TGCGCCAGCAGCCCGGGGGGGCCTGGGGAGACCCAGTACTTC. Residues: CASSPGGPGETQYF. This chain links TRBV5-1 with TRBJ2-5; 8 nucleotides line up with TRBD2. V gave up 4 bases and J gave up 5 bases; unmatched junction bases: 7. CDR3 length equals 14 residues. CDR1 SGHRS and CDR2 YFSETQ come from the germline V gene. The full variable domain, its missing parts supplied by reference TRBV5-1 and TRBJ2-5, is KAGVTQTPRYLIKTRGQQVTLSCSPISGHRSVSWYQQTPGQGLQFLFEYFSETQRNKGNFPGRFSGRQFSNSRSEMNVSTLELGDSALYLCASSPGGPGETQYFGPGTRLLVL.

The chain joins TRBV28 to TRBJ1-1; D remains ambiguous. The CDR3 has 12 residues. V lost 2 bases and J 5 bases, leaving 6 bases between the germline ends. The germline V gene encodes CDR1 MDHEN and CDR2 SYDVKM. CDR3 region: CASSLTRTEAFF. DNA for the CDR3: TGTGCCAGCAGTTTAACGCGGACTGAAGCTTTCTTT. The whole variable domain, remainder taken from reference TRBV28 and TRBJ1-1, is DVKVTQSSRYLVKRTGEKVFLECVQDMDHENMFWYRQDPGLGLRLIYFSYDVKMKEKGDIPEGYSVSREKKERFSLILESASTNQTSMYLCASSLTRTEAFFGQGTRLTVV.

The chain employs TRBV7-8 and TRBJ2-3, with TRBD2 matching 8 bases. The length of the CDR3 is 15 residues. The germline CDR1 and CDR2 sequences are SGHVS and FQNEAQ. V was clipped by 1 base and J by 7 bases; unmatched bases: 7. CDR3 region: CASSLEGTRGNTQYF. The CDR3 DNA follows: TGTGCCAGCAGCTTAGAGGGGACTAGAGGTAATACGCAGTATTTT.

This chain joins TRBV28 and TRBJ1-6; TRBD1 matches 7 bases. V shed 5 bases, J shed 8 bases, and the junction held 9 bases outside the gene matches. CDR1 MDHEN and CDR2 SYDVKM come from the germline V gene. This CDR3 is 15 amino acids long. In nucleotides, the CDR3 is TGTGCCAGCAGTGCAATGACAGGGTCCTATTCACCCCTCCACTTT. Amino acid sequence: CASSAMTGSYSPLHF. Full variable domain (outside the CDR3, taken from reference TRBV28 and TRBJ1-6): DVKVTQSSRYLVKRTGEKVFLECVQDMDHENMFWYRQDPGLGLRLIYFSYDVKMKEKGDIPEGYSVSREKKERFSLILESASTNQTSMYLCASSAMTGSYSPLHFGNGTRLTVT.

J is TRBJ2-2 and V is TRBV5-1; D is perhaps TRBD1 (5 bases). Germline lookup yields CDR1 SGHRS and CDR2 YFSETQ. The CDR3 is made up of 15 amino acids. V was trimmed by 1 base and J by 3 bases, leaving 10 bases between them. CDR3 DNA: TGCGCCAGCAGCTTGATCCCGACAGACACCGGGGAGCTGTTTTTT. This encodes CASSLIPTDTGELFF.

This clone was recorded once. CDR3 nucleotides: TGTGCCAGCAGTACGACGGTAACGGGAGGCTACACCTTC. This encodes CASSTTVTGGYTF. The chain combines TRBV6-5 with TRBJ1-2; D call uncertain. CDR3 length: 13 amino acids. With 5 bases removed from V and 8 bases from J, the gap between germline ends came to 15 bases. Germline-derived CDR1 and CDR2 are MNHEY and SVGAGI.

This clone was counted a single time. The J gene is TRBJ1-4, the V gene TRBV5-1; 7 nucleotides agree with TRBD1. The germline gives CDR1 SGHRS, CDR2 YFSETQ. Trimming took 4 bases from V and 3 from J; bases not matched to a gene: 3. The CDR3 loop spans 14 amino acids. As DNA, the CDR3 is TGCGCCAGCAGCACCCAGGGGGCTAATGAAAAACTGTTTTTT. Translated, it gives CASSTQGANEKLFF.

The CDR3 is CASSLAATRYNEQFF. In DNA, the CDR3 is TGCGCCAGCAGCTTGGCAGCGACGCGGTACAATGAGCAGTTCTTC. The chain recombines TRBV5-1 with TRBJ2-1; D gene unclear. This CDR3 spans 15 amino acids. V was cut by 0 bases and J by 4 bases, with 11 bases left in between. Germline-derived CDR1 and CDR2 are SGHRS and YFSETQ. The variable domain in full, completed from reference TRBV5-1 and TRBJ2-1, reads KAGVTQTPRYLIKTRGQQVTLSCSPISGHRSVSWYQQTPGQGLQFLFEYFSETQRNKGNFPGRFSGRQFSNSRSEMNVSTLELGDSALYLCASSLAATRYNEQFFGPGTRLTVL.

CDR3 bases: TGTGCCAGCAGCGTATCTAGCGGGGGCCGGAACACCGGGGAGCTGTTTTTT. The encoded protein is CASSVSSGGRNTGELFF. V is TRBV9 and J is TRBJ2-2; 10 bases agree with TRBD2. The germline CDR1 and CDR2 sequences are SGDLS and YYNGEE. The CDR3 contains 17 residues. V shed 1 base, J shed 1 base, and the junction held 4 bases outside the gene matches.

The genes are TRBV19 and TRBJ1-2; no firm D call. The V and J ends lost 0 bases and 1 base respectively, with 9 bases between them. The germline V gene encodes CDR1 LNHDA and CDR2 SQIVND (reference sequence). This CDR3 is 15 amino acids long. The CDR3 loop reads CASSIDWNSNYGYTF. CDR3 DNA sequence: TGTGCCAGTAGTATAGATTGGAACAGTAACTATGGCTACACCTTC. Full variable domain (remainder filled in from reference TRBV19 and TRBJ1-2): DGGITQSPKYLFRKEGQNVTLSCEQNLNHDAMYWYRQDPGQGLRLIYYSQIVNDFQKGDIAEGYSVSREKKESFPLTVTSAQKNPTAFYLCASSIDWNSNYGYTFGSGTRLTVV.

The chain links TRBV6-1 to TRBJ1-2; maybe TRBD1 (6 bases). The V gene lost 0 bases and the J gene lost 8 bases, with 16 bases spanning the gap. From germline, CDR1 is MNHNS and CDR2 SASEGT. CDR3 length: 15 residues. The CDR3 sequence: CASSEARRGAGGYTF. The CDR3 nucleotides read TGTGCCAGCAGTGAAGCGCGTCGGGGGGCGGGGGGCTACACCTTC.

This chain uses TRBV27 with TRBJ2-3; D remains ambiguous. This CDR3 comprises 15 residues. V was clipped by 2 bases and J by 0 bases, with 9 bases between them. Germline CDR1 MNHEY, CDR2 SMNVEV (reference sequence). CDR3 in DNA: TGTGCCAGCAGTTTAGACTCTAGGAGCACAGATACGCAGTATTTT. It codes for CASSLDSRSTDTQYF.

The gene calls are TRBV29-1 and TRBJ1-1; D is perhaps TRBD1 (5 bases). In germline, CDR1 is SQVTM, CDR2 ANQGSEA. This CDR3 has 12 residues. V dropped 6 bases and J dropped 0 bases, with 8 bases sitting between them. Here the CDR3 DNA reads TGCAGCGTAAGGGACTTGAACACTGAAGCTTTCTTT. This encodes CSVRDLNTEAFF.

This chain connects TRBV4-2 to TRBJ1-5; 9 bases fit TRBD1. Per the germline V gene, CDR1 is LGHNA and CDR2 is YNFKEQ. J gave up 6 bases and V 6 bases, and 6 bases lay outside the gene matches. The CDR3 is 14 amino acids. CDR3: CASSEGQGTQPQHF. The DNA of the CDR3 is TGTGCCAGCAGTGAGGGACAGGGTACTCAGCCCCAGCATTTT.

The chain is built from TRBV2 and TRBJ2-1, with TRBD2 identical over 8 bases. CDR3 size: 16 residues. J gave up 3 bases and V 7 bases, and 11 bases lay outside the gene matches. Germline loops: CDR1 SNHLY, CDR2 FYNNEI. DNA of the CDR3: TGTGCCAGCATCTTAAATCGGGGGGGCGGCTACAATGAGCAGTTCTTC. Protein product: CASILNRGGGYNEQFF. Combining the CDR3 with reference TRBV2 and TRBJ2-1 gives the whole variable domain EPEVTQTPSHQVTQMGQEVILRCVPISNHLYFYWYRQILGQKVEFLVSFYNNEISEKSEIFDDQFSVERPDGSNFTLKIRSTKLEDSAMYFCASILNRGGGYNEQFFGPGTRLTVL.

Only a few counts were recorded for this clone. The chain links TRBV7-8 to TRBJ1-3, with D perhaps matching TRBD1 (5 bases). V was clipped by 7 bases and J by 3 bases, with 13 bases between them. Germline CDR1 SGHVS, CDR2 FQNEAQ. CDR3 length equals 14 residues. The CDR3 DNA reads TGTGCCAGCAACAGTCAGGGCGGTGGAAACACCATATATTTT. It specifies CASNSQGGGNTIYF.

The chain employs TRBV5-1 and TRBJ2-7, with D maybe TRBD2 (6 bases). This CDR3 comprises 15 residues. The V end was cut by 3 bases, the J end by 5 bases, with 18 bases between. Germline CDR1 reads SGHRS; CDR2 reads YFSETQ. The CDR3 region is CASSYGGAEYHEQYF. The CDR3 nucleotides are TGCGCCAGCAGCTACGGCGGGGCGGAGTACCACGAGCAGTACTTC.

J is TRBJ2-7 and V is TRBV6-1, with D perhaps matching TRBD2 (6 bases). Germline V CDR1 and CDR2: MNHNS, SASEGT. The CDR3 covers 14 residues. Deletions cut 2 bases from V and 7 bases from J, with 15 bases between. CDR3 amino acids: CASSEWGGFVEQYF. The DNA of the CDR3 is TGTGCCAGCAGTGAATGGGGAGGTTTTGTAGAGCAGTACTTC.